The 16 T cell receptor beta chains presented below share a single source sample, sequenced in a study of cytomegalovirus exposure and HLA in healthy donors. PCR involved 60 Vbeta and 13 Jbeta primers. Measured with immunoSEQ multiplex PCR; TCRdb has only the in-frame clones, and not every one. The top ten hold 2.5% to 3.5% of the sample, which has some 200,000 clones, 65% to 85% seen once. Sequencing was done on a sample of PBMCs. The receptors were sampled from a woman in her twenties or thirties in good health and CMV-seronegative.

V is TRBV5-1 and J is TRBJ2-3, with TRBD1 identical over 7 bases. This CDR3 spans 13 amino acids. Trimming took 2 bases from V and 5 from J; bases not matched to a gene: 2. Germline loops: CDR1 SGHRS, CDR2 YFSETQ. The CDR3 DNA reads TGCGCCAGCAGCTTATCAGGGGGAGATACGCAGTATTTT. As protein: CASSLSGGDTQYF.

V gene TRBV7-9 combines with J gene TRBJ1-3; D might be TRBD1 (6 bases). Germline-derived CDR1 and CDR2 are SEHNR and FQNEAQ (reference sequence). The length of the CDR3 is 17 residues. The V end was cut by 1 base, the J end by 0 bases, with 13 bases between. The CDR3 DNA is TGTGCCAGCAGCTTAGTGTTTGGGGGCCGCTCTGGAAACACCATATATTTT. This codes for CASSLVFGGRSGNTIYF.

The V and J genes are TRBV25-1 and TRBJ1-2; D not resolved. This CDR3 contains 14 residues. The germline V and J ends were trimmed by 1 base and 2 bases, with 8 bases remaining between them. The germline CDR1 and CDR2 sequences are MGHDK and SYGVNS. The CDR3 spells CASSESPGNYGYTF. CDR3 DNA: TGTGCCAGCAGTGAATCCCCAGGAAACTATGGCTACACCTTC.

The rearrangement links TRBV19 to TRBJ2-1; D perhaps matches TRBD1 (5 bases). Trimming stripped 7 bases from V and 12 bases from J, with 28 bases between. Germline V gene data show CDR1 as LNHDA and CDR2 as SQIVND (reference sequence). This CDR3 contains 16 residues. The CDR3 reads CASTKRDRSPPRGQFF. CDR3 bases: TGTGCCAGTACTAAAAGAGATCGGAGCCCCCCAAGGGGGCAGTTCTTC.

The chain carries TRBV7-9 and TRBJ1-1, with 7 nucleotides matching TRBD1. Germline V gene sequence: CDR1 SEHNR, CDR2 FQNEAQ (reference sequence). Germline trimming cut 5 bases from V and 6 bases from J; bases unmatched to any gene: 12. The CDR3 covers 15 residues. CDR3 in amino acids: CASSPRASQGAEAFF. The CDR3, as DNA: TGTGCCAGCAGCCCCCGGGCCTCCCAGGGGGCTGAAGCTTTCTTT.

V and J are TRBV10-3 and TRBJ1-6; 9 nucleotides line up with TRBD1. The CDR3 is 17 amino acids. Per the germline V gene, CDR1 is ENHRY and CDR2 is SYGVKD. After removal of 0 bases from V and 7 bases from J, the junction contained 7 bases not matched to a gene. As DNA, the CDR3 is TGTGCCATCAGTGAGTCGGGGGACAGGGATGAGAATTCACCCCTCCACTTT. Protein product: CAISESGDRDENSPLHF.

The chain uses TRBV27 and TRBJ2-1, with D uncertain. Trimming cost V 2 bases and J 0 bases, with 5 bases left between them. Germline assignment: CDR1 MNHEY and CDR2 SMNVEV (reference sequence). The CDR3 loop spans 14 amino acids. CDR3 sequence: CASSLLSSYNEQFF. The CDR3 coding sequence is TGTGCCAGCAGTTTACTCAGCTCCTACAATGAGCAGTTCTTC.

The rearrangement links TRBV29-1 to TRBJ2-3; 7 nucleotides agree with TRBD2. Germline assignment: CDR1 SQVTM and CDR2 ANQGSEA. This CDR3 comprises 14 residues. Unmatched junction bases numbered 8, after V lost 7 bases and J lost 1 base. CDR3 sequence (DNA): TGCAGCGCCGAGAGGCTAGCGGGCACAGATACGCAGTATTTT. It codes for CSAERLAGTDTQYF.

The chain combines TRBV30 with TRBJ1-2, with 7 nucleotides matching TRBD1. J was trimmed by 4 bases and V by 0 bases; bases with no gene match: 11. The CDR3 extends over 16 amino acids. Looked up from germline, CDR1 is GTSNPN and CDR2 is SVGIG (reference sequence). The CDR3 DNA reads TGTGCCTGGAGTGTACGTGAGGGGGCGCCTACCTATGGCTACACCTTC. Translation: CAWSVREGAPTYGYTF.

The DNA for the CDR3 is TGTGCCTGGAGTGCAGGGACAGATAACAACTATGGCTACACCTTC. Amino acid sequence: CAWSAGTDNNYGYTF. The V call is TRBV30, the J call TRBJ1-2, with TRBD1 matching over 7 bases. Per the germline V gene, CDR1 is GTSNPN and CDR2 is SVGIG (reference sequence). V trimming: 1 base; J trimming: 2 bases; junction bases outside the gene matches: 7. The CDR3 is made up of 15 amino acids.

This chain joins TRBV5-4 and TRBJ2-7; D might be TRBD2 (7 bases). CDR1 SGHNT and CDR2 YYREEE come from the germline V gene (reference sequence). The CDR3 is 15 amino acids. Trimming took off 4 bases at V and 2 bases at J, with 16 bases between the two ends. CDR3 coding DNA: TGTGCCAGCAGCCTCGGACTAGGGGGGACCTACGAGCAGTACTTC. Translated, it gives CASSLGLGGTYEQYF. The entire variable domain, with the rest obtained from reference TRBV5-4 and TRBJ2-7, is as follows: ETGVTQSPTHLIKTRGQQVTLRCSSQSGHNTVSWYQQALGQGPQFIFQYYREEENGRGNFPPRFSGLQFPNYSSELNVNALELDDSALYLCASSLGLGGTYEQYFGPGTRLTVT.

This clone has just a few counts. This chain links TRBV6-5 with TRBJ1-4; D gene ambiguous. Germline CDR1 and CDR2: MNHEY and SVGAGI. Trimming pared 6 bases from V and 8 bases from J, leaving 13 bases between. This CDR3 is 13 amino acids long. CDR3: CASRTTSGEKLFF. As DNA, the CDR3 is TGTGCCAGCAGGACCACCTCCGGGGAAAAACTGTTTTTT.

CDR3 in DNA: TGTGCCAGCTCACCAGGACAGGGGCCGCTGGGCTATGGCTACACCTTC. Translation gives CASSPGQGPLGYGYTF. This rearrangement joins TRBV18 to TRBJ1-2; the match to TRBD1 covers 9 bases. Germline CDR1 and CDR2: KGHSH and LQKENI. This CDR3 spans 16 amino acids. V lost 2 bases, J lost 4 bases, and 8 bases stayed unmatched.

The chain has TRBV6-5 and TRBJ2-1; 10 bases are a match to TRBD1. The junction had 4 bases not matched to a gene; V was cut back by 6 bases and J by 2 bases. CDR1 and CDR2 from the germline V gene are MNHEY and SVGAGI. CDR3 size: 15 residues. The CDR3 region has the DNA TGTGCCAGCAGGAGACAGGGGGCTGCCTACAATGAGCAGTTCTTC. As protein: CASRRQGAAYNEQFF.

This clone was detected a few times. The V gene is TRBV18, the J gene TRBJ1-4; D is perhaps TRBD1 (6 bases). The germline V gene encodes CDR1 KGHSH and CDR2 LQKENI. This CDR3 region has 16 residues. V shed 4 bases and J shed 3 bases, with 15 bases lying between them. The CDR3 region has the DNA TGTGCCAGCTCACTCAACAGGGTTGGGGCTAATGAAAAACTGTTTTTT. Encoded protein: CASSLNRVGANEKLFF.

This clone was seen a few times. J is TRBJ2-7 and V is TRBV7-2; D remains ambiguous. Germline loops: CDR1 SGHTA, CDR2 FQGNSA. Trimming removed 5 bases from V and 2 bases from J, with 10 bases in between. The CDR3 loop spans 13 amino acids. CDR3 loop: CASSVGQAYEQYF. In DNA, the CDR3 is TGTGCCAGCAGCGTCGGTCAGGCCTACGAGCAGTACTTC.